At least ten counts were recorded for the clone carrying this T cell receptor (beta chain). What it binds is not known. This sample is part of a study of identical twins. Study results and caveats: Twin sharing of out-of-frame TCR alpha was underestimated by models in monozygotic pairs.

MiXCR was run by TCRdb on the 5' RACE reads, yielding one entry per CDR3 protein. This table holds roughly 540,000 distinct CDR3 sequences, about 20% found once. These data were likewise used in another study, on T cells expressing NK-cell markers. That source reports: The eight sequenced donors comprised seven who were HCMV-seropositive and one who was seronegative. In roughly six donors, dominant NKG2C+ clonotypes were roughly 1.0-8% of CD8+ T cells.

The sample comprised CD4+ T cells sorted from blood. This sequence originates from a woman aged 18-29 years in good health.

The CDR3 region has the DNA TGCGCCAGCCCTCACCCCTCCGACAGCTATGGCTACACCTTC. Protein sequence: CASPHPSDSYGYTF. This rearrangement joins TRBV5-1 to TRBJ1-2; TRBD1 might be the D (5 bases). This CDR3 comprises 14 residues. The germline gives CDR1 SGHRS, CDR2 YFSETQ. The V end was cut by 7 bases, the J end by 4 bases, with 17 bases between.